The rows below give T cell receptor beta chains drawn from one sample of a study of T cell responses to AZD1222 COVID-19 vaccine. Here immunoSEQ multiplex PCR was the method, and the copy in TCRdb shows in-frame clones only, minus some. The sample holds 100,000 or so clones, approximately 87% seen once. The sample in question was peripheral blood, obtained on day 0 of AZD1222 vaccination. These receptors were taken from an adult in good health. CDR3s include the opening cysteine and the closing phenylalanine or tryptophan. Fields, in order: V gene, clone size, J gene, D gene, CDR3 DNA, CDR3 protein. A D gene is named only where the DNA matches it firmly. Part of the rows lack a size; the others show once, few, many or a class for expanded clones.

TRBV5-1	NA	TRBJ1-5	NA	TGCGCCAGCTCGCTTGGGGGGGATCAGCCCCAGCATTTT	CASSLGGDQPQHF
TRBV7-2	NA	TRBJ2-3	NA	TGTGCCAGCAGCACAAGGTCAGATACGCAGTATTTT	CASSTRSDTQYF
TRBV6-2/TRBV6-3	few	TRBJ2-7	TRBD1	TGTGCCAGCAGTTACCCGATAACTACCGGGACAGAACTCTACGAGCAGTACTTC	CASSYPITTGTELYEQYF
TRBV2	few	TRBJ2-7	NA	TGTGCCAGCAGTGAACCCTTCTCCTACGAGCAGTACTTC	CASSEPFSYEQYF
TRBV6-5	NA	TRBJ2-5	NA	TGTGCCAGCACTTCACAGGGAAGTCCCGAGACCCAGTACTTC	CASTSQGSPETQYF
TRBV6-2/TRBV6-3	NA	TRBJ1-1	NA	TGTGCCAGCAGCAAACTAGGGACTTCCCGCGCAGCTTTCTTT	CASSKLGTSRAAFF
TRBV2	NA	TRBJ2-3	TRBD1	TGTGCCAGCAGTTCGGGACAGGGCACAGATACGCAGTATTTT	CASSSGQGTDTQYF
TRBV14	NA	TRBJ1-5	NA	TGTGCCAGCAGCCAAGATTTAGGATCGCCCCAGCATTTT	CASSQDLGSPQHF
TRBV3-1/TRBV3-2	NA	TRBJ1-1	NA	TGTGCCAGCAGCCAAGATAAATCGGGGATGGGAGCTTTCTTT	CASSQDKSGMGAFF
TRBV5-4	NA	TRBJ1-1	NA	TGTGCCAGCAGCTTGGCACGGGGGGGGCACACTGAAGCTTTCTTT	CASSLARGGHTEAFF
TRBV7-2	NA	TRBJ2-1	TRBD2	TGTGCCAGCAGCTTTAGCGGGAAGTACAATGAGCAGTTCTTC	CASSFSGKYNEQFF
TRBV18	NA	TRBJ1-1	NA	TGTGCCAGCTCACCTCGACAGGTGTGGGGCACTGAAGCTTTCTTT	CASSPRQVWGTEAFF
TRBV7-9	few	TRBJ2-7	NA	TGTGCCAGCAGCCGGTTGGGGTCGACTGTCAACTACGAGCAGTACTTC	CASSRLGSTVNYEQYF
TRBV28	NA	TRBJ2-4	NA	TGTGCCAGCAGTTTATCACGGGGGTTCAAAAACATTCAGTACTTC	CASSLSRGFKNIQYF
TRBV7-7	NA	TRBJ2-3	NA	TGTGCTAGCAGCTACGCTTTGGGTGATACGCAGTATTTT	CASSYALGDTQYF
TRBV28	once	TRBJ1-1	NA	TGTGCCAGCCAGTTAGGAGGCAAGAACACTGAAGCTTTCTTT	CASQLGGKNTEAFF
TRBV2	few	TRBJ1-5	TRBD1	TGTGCCAGCAGTGAGGGGCAGGGGGCGCGGCCCCAGCATTTT	CASSEGQGARPQHF
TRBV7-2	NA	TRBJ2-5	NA	TGTGCCAGCAGGTTTGCCCAGGGCCCGGGGGAGACCCAGTACTTC	CASRFAQGPGETQYF
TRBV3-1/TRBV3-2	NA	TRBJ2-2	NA	TGTGCCAGCAGCCGGAACGCAGGGGAGCTGTTTTTT	CASSRNAGELFF
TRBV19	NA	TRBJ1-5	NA	TGTGCCACCAAAGGGGATTTTAGCAATCAGCCCCAGCATTTT	CATKGDFSNQPQHF
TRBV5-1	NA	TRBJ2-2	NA	TGCGCCAGCAGCTTGCGACTACTCACCGGGGAGCTGTTTTTT	CASSLRLLTGELFF
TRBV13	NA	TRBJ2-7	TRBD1	TGTGCCAGCAGCTTGGGACAGGGAGCTACCGAGCAGTACTTC	CASSLGQGATEQYF
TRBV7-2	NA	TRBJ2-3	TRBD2	TGTGCCAGCAGCATTTTGGGACTAGCGGGAGGCACAGATACGCAGTATTTT	CASSILGLAGGTDTQYF
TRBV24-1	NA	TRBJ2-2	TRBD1	TGTGCCACCAGTGGTCAGGGGGCCACCGGGGAGCTGTTTTTT	CATSGQGATGELFF
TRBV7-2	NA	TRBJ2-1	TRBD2	TGTGCCAGCAGCTCCCCGGGACTAGCGGGAACCTCCCCGTTCTTC	CASSSPGLAGTSPFF
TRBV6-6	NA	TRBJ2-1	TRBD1	TGTGCCAGCAGTGGACAGGGGCGGTTGAGCTACAATGAGCAGTTCTTC	CASSGQGRLSYNEQFF
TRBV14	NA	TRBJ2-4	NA	TGTGCCAGCAGCCCGCAGGCTAGTAGAAACATTCAGTACTTC	CASSPQASRNIQYF
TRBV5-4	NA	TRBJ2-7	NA	TGTGCCAGCAGTAGGACTTTACACTACGAGCAGTACTTC	CASSRTLHYEQYF
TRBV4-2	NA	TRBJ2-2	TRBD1	TGTGCCAGCAGCCAAGGGGGACAGATCGGTGGGGCCGGGGAGCTGTTTTTT	CASSQGGQIGGAGELFF
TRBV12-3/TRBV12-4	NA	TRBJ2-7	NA	TGTGCCAGCAGTTTATTTGATGGGGAGCAGTACTTC	CASSLFDGEQYF
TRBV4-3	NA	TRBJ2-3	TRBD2	TGCGCCAGCAGCCAGTTAGCGGGGGGGCGAGGAGATACGCAGTATTTT	CASSQLAGGRGDTQYF
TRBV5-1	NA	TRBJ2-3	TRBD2	TGCGCCAGCAGCCCATCGACTAGCGGGAGCACAGATACGCAGTATTTT	CASSPSTSGSTDTQYF
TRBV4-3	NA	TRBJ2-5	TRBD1	TGCGCCAGCAGCCAAGATAGTGTCAGGGGGGAGACCCAGTACTTC	CASSQDSVRGETQYF